Below, 15 T cell receptor beta chains from the same sample are listed, as sequenced in a study of T cells in Graves' hyperthyroidism and ophthalmopathy. Researchers took RNA transcripts and amplified the TCR beta CDR3 regions from them. Using the HTBI primer set, a first-round RT-PCR was run on the TCR CDR3. TCRdb processed the multiplex PCR reads anew with MiXCR; each CDR3 protein has one entry. The sample consists of fewer than 700,000 distinct CDR3 sequences, 17% of them appearing once. Source material: blood. Receptor source: a woman under 30 with Graves' ophthalmopathy.

This clonotype has ten or more counts. The chain employs TRBV6-1 and TRBJ2-7, with TRBD1 identical over 8 bases. The CDR3 covers 12 residues. V shed 6 bases and J 6 bases; nucleotides not matched to a gene: 4. The V gene's germline CDR1 is MNHNS and CDR2 SASEGT. Here the CDR3 DNA reads TGTGCCAGCAGGGGGACAGGAGTCGAGCAGTACTTC. This codes for CASRGTGVEQYF.

The rearrangement joins TRBV3-1 to TRBJ2-2; D is undetermined. The V end was cut by 4 bases, the J end by 3 bases, with 12 bases between. The CDR3 has 15 amino acids. Germline V gives CDR1 LGHDT, CDR2 YNNKEL (reference sequence). The CDR3 region is CASSRLGPDTGELFF. Here the CDR3 DNA reads TGTGCCAGCAGCCGGTTAGGGCCGGACACCGGGGAGCTGTTTTTT.

The genes are TRBV20-1 and TRBJ2-7, with 7 bases identical to TRBD2. This CDR3 is built from 14 residues. Germline lookup yields CDR1 DFQATT and CDR2 SNEGSKA (reference sequence). V was pared by 8 bases and J by 2 bases, with 12 bases of the junction left unmatched. The CDR3 region is CSSLSGRSTYEQYF. CDR3 nucleotide sequence: TGCAGTAGCCTCTCCGGGAGGAGTACCTACGAGCAGTACTTC.

This clonotype has ten or more counts. The chain is built from TRBV20-1 and TRBJ2-3; TRBD1 agrees at 7 bases. CDR1 is DFQATT, CDR2 SNEGSKA, per germline (reference sequence). CDR3 size: 14 residues. Trimming removed 5 bases from V and 5 bases from J; junction bases left unmatched: 10. The CDR3 region is CSARDSKAVDTQYF. CDR3 DNA: TGCAGTGCTCGGGACAGTAAGGCAGTAGATACGCAGTATTTT.

The rearrangement links TRBV7-3 to TRBJ2-1; 7 bases line up with TRBD1. CDR1 and CDR2 from the germline V gene are SGHTA and FQGTGA. The CDR3 has 15 amino acids. V lost 5 bases, J lost 7 bases, and 11 bases stayed unmatched. The CDR3 protein is CASSHSGTEANEQFF. The DNA of the CDR3 is TGTGCCAGCAGCCATTCCGGGACAGAAGCAAATGAGCAGTTCTTC.

The V gene is TRBV13, the J gene TRBJ2-7; 7 nucleotides agree with TRBD1. Germline loops: CDR1 PRHDT, CDR2 FYEKMQ (reference sequence). The CDR3 loop spans 13 amino acids. Trimming removed 3 bases from V and 5 bases from J; junction bases left unmatched: 4. The CDR3: CASSLRGTDEQYF. CDR3 in DNA: TGTGCCAGCAGCTTGAGGGGGACAGACGAGCAGTACTTC.

The V call is TRBV6-1, the J call TRBJ2-3; D gene uncertain. Germline values: CDR1 MNHNS, CDR2 SASEGT. V lost 1 base and J lost 7, with 18 bases in between. The CDR3 contains 16 residues. Here the CDR3 reads CASSEGKTSRANTQYF. The CDR3 coding sequence is TGTGCCAGCAGTGAAGGGAAGACTTCTAGGGCAAATACGCAGTATTTT.

Notes on this clonotype: This sequence may be a read error, since a much larger clone differs from it by one base. The V and J genes are TRBV7-3 and TRBJ1-6; TRBD1 agrees at 9 bases. There are 15 residues in the CDR3. Looked up from germline, CDR1 is SGHTA and CDR2 is FQGTGA. With V trimmed by 2 bases and J by 6 bases, 2 bases remained unmatched. The CDR3 sequence is CASSLGTGSNSPLHF. CDR3 nucleotide sequence: TGTGCCAGCAGCTTAGGGACAGGGAGTAATTCACCCCTCCACTTT.

This clonotype was seen a handful of times. V is TRBV5-1 and J is TRBJ2-7; 7 bases map to TRBD2. The CDR3 runs to 12 residues. The germline gives CDR1 SGHRS, CDR2 YFSETQ. Trimming removed 4 bases from V and 5 bases from J; junction bases left unmatched: 3. The CDR3 nucleotides are TGCGCCAGCAGCCCGGGGGGAAACGAGCAGTACTTC. It is translated as CASSPGGNEQYF.

This clonotype appeared many times. The chain is built from TRBV28 and TRBJ2-7; possibly TRBD2 for D (6 bases). Germline CDR1 is MDHEN and CDR2 is SYDVKM. V was pared by 6 bases and J by 2 bases, with 11 bases between. The CDR3 has 13 residues. The CDR3 DNA follows: TGTGCCAGCAGGCGGGAAGAACCCTACGAGCAGTACTTC. Encoded protein: CASRREEPYEQYF.

This clonotype was detected ten times or more. The chain combines TRBV10-3 with TRBJ2-5; D possibly corresponds to TRBD2 (6 bases). The germline CDR1 and CDR2 sequences are ENHRY and SYGVKD. The CDR3 length is 13 residues. V was shortened by 8 bases and J by 5 bases, with 15 bases between the two germline ends. The CDR3 spells CAIAVSGRETQYF. The CDR3 DNA is TGTGCCATCGCGGTGTCGGGGAGGGAGACCCAGTACTTC.

This clonotype was seen ten or more times. This chain links TRBV6-2 or TRBV6-3 with TRBJ2-7; the D is unclear. Between the trimmed V and J ends, which lost 6 bases and 0 bases, there was a span of 18 bases. This CDR3 has 16 amino acids. Germline V lookup: CDR1 MNHEY, CDR2 SVGEGT. For the CDR3, the DNA is TGTGCCAGCAGGGGAAAATTTTTGGCTTCCTCCTACGAGCAGTACTTC. Its protein is CASRGKFLASSYEQYF.

The sample holds many counts of this clonotype. This chain uses TRBV7-9 with TRBJ2-2; perhaps TRBD1 as D (6 bases). This CDR3 is built from 16 residues. V was clipped by 1 base and J by 3 bases, with 12 bases between them. Looked up from germline, CDR1 is SEHNR and CDR2 is FQNEAQ (reference sequence). CDR3 in DNA: TGTGCCAGCAGCTTAGAGACCGGGACACACACCGGGGAGCTGTTTTTT. It translates to CASSLETGTHTGELFF.

For this clonotype: Just one base apart from a much larger clone, this may be a read error. This chain links TRBV5-1 with TRBJ1-1, with 8 nucleotides matching TRBD1. The V and J ends lost 7 bases and 1 base, in that order; junction bases with no gene match: 3. Germline CDR1 reads SGHRS; CDR2 reads YFSETQ. This CDR3 spans 13 amino acids. CDR3: CASLGQANTEAFF. The CDR3 DNA reads TGCGCCAGCCTGGGACAGGCGAACACTGAAGCTTTCTTT.

This clonotype was seen a few times. The gene calls are TRBV29-1 and TRBJ2-7; D possibly corresponds to TRBD2 (6 bases). Trimming pared 7 bases from V and 3 bases from J, leaving 19 bases between. The CDR3 has 14 residues. Germline V gene lookup returns CDR1 SQVTM and CDR2 ANQGSEA. The CDR3: CSAWVPGDNYEQYF. CDR3 coding DNA: TGCAGCGCCTGGGTCCCGGGGGATAACTACGAGCAGTACTTC.